The TCR beta chain under discussion was sequenced for a study of cytomegalovirus exposure and HLA in healthy donors. Primers: 60 Vbeta forward and 13 Jbeta reverse. Assay: immunoSEQ multiplex PCR; the TCRdb copy retains only in-frame clones and omits some. The sample lists under 150,000 clones; 80% were seen once. Donors had nominal health at sampling but likely had unrecorded immune exposures. Turning to this clone: The antigen is undetermined.

General study results and limits: TCR beta chain V- and J-gene trimming was linked, in a later analysis, to a missense variant in DCLRE1C. Reports described diagnosis of cytomegalovirus status by the classifier as highly specific and sensitive.

Trimming removed 3 bases from V and 2 bases from J, with 7 bases in between. The CDR3 has 13 residues. CDR1 is LGHNA and CDR2 is YSLEER in the germline V gene. The clonotype was recovered from a man younger than 45 in good health and CMV-seronegative. The sample was PBMCs. The chain joins TRBV4-3 to TRBJ1-2; no definite D call. In nucleotides, the CDR3 is TGCGCCAGCAGCCAGGGCGAAAACTATGGCTACACCTTC. This encodes CASSQGENYGYTF.